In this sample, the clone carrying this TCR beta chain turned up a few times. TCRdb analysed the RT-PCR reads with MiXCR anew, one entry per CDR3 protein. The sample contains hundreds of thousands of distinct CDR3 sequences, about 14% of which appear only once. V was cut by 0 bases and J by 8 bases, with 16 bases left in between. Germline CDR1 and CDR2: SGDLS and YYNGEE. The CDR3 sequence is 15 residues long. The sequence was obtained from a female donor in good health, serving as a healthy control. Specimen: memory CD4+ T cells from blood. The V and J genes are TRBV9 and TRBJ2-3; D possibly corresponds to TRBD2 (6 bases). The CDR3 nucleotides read TGTGCCAGCAGCGTAGCTACGACGGGAGAGGGTACGCAGTATTTT. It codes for CASSVATTGEGTQYF.